The T cell receptor beta chain described here comes from a study of cytomegalovirus exposure and HLA in healthy donors. Study-wide points: Within the data, a cluster of highly shared sequence variants was likely a sequencing artifact. Associated with cytomegalovirus, according to the listing, were some 150 TCR beta chains. After further analysis at a later stage, roughly 15,000 TCR beta sequences were associated with HLA alleles at 0.05 false discovery rate.

Points on this clone: Its specificity is not known.

60 Vbeta and 13 Jbeta primers were used in PCR. Only in-frame clones appear in the TCRdb table, and some are missing; sequencing was by immunoSEQ multiplex PCR. The table has about 150,000 clones, approximately 80% seen once. This receptor was taken from a boy aged 2 to 10 in good health and CMV-seronegative. The sequencing input was PBMCs.

CDR3 in amino acids: CASSLSGNVDEQFF. The CDR3, as DNA: TGTGCCAGCAGCTTGAGCGGGAACGTCGATGAGCAGTTCTTC. V is TRBV9 and J is TRBJ2-1, with 7 nucleotides matching TRBD2. Trimming at V came to 4 bases and at J to 8 bases, leaving 9 bases not matched to a gene. Germline CDR1 SGDLS, CDR2 YYNGEE. CDR3 length: 14 amino acids.